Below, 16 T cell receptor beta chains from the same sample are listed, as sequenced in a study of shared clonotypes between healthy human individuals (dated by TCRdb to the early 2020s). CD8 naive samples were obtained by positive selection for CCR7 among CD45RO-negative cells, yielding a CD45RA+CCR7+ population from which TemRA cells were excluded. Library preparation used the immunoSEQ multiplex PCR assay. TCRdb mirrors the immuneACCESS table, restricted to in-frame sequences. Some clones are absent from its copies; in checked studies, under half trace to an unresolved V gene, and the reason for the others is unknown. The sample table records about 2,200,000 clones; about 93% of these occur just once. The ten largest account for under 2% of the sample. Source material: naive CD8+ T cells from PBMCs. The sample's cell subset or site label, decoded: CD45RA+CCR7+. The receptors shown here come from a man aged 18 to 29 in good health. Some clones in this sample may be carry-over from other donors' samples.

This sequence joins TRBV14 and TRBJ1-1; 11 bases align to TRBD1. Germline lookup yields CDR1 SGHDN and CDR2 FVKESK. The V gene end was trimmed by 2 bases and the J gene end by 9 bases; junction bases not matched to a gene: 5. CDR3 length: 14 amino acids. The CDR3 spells CASSQPGTGGKAFF. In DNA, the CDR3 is TGTGCCAGCAGCCAACCCGGGACAGGGGGTAAAGCTTTCTTT.

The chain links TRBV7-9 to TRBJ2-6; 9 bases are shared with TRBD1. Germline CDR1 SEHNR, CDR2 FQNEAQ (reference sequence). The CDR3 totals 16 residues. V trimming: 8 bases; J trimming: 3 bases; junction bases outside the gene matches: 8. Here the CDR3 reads CASSGTGSGGANVLTF. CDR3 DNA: TGTGCCAGCTCAGGGACAGGGAGTGGTGGGGCCAACGTCCTGACTTTC.

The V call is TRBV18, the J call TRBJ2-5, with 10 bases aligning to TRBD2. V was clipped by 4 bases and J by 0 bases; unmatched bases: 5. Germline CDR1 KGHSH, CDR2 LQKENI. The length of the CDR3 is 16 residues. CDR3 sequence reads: CASSLPTSGYQETQYF. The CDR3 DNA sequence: TGTGCCAGCTCACTCCCGACTAGCGGGTACCAAGAGACCCAGTACTTC. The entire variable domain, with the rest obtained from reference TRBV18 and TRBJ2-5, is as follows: NAGVMQNPRHLVRRRGQEARLRCSPMKGHSHVYWYRQLPEEGLKFMVYLQKENIIDESGMPKERFSAEFPKEGPSILRIQQVVRGDSAAYFCASSLPTSGYQETQYFGPGTRLLVL.

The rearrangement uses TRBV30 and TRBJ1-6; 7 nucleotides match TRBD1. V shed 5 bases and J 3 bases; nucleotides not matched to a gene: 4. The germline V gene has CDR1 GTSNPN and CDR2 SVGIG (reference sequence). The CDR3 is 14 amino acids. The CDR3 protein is CAWGQGGYNSPLHF. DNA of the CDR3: TGTGCCTGGGGTCAGGGGGGCTATAATTCACCCCTCCACTTT.

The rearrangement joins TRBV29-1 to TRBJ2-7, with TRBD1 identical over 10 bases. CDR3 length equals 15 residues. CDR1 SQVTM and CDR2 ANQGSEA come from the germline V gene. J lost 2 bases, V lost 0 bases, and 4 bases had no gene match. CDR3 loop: CSVEDRDRGTYEQYF. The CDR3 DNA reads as TGCAGCGTTGAAGATCGGGACAGGGGAACCTACGAGCAGTACTTC.

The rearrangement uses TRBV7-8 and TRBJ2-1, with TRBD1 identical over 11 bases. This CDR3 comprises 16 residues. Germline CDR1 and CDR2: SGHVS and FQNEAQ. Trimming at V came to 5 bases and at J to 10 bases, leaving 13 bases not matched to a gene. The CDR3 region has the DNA TGTGCCAGCAGCCCATGGACAGGGGGCGCGGTTTTGGAGCAGTTCTTC. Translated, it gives CASSPWTGGAVLEQFF. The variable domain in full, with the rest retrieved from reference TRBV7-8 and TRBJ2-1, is GAGVSQSPRYKVAKRGQDVALRCDPISGHVSLFWYQQALGQGPEFLTYFQNEAQLDKSGLPSDRFFAERPEGSVSTLKIQRTQQEDSAVYLCASSPWTGGAVLEQFFGPGTRLTVL.

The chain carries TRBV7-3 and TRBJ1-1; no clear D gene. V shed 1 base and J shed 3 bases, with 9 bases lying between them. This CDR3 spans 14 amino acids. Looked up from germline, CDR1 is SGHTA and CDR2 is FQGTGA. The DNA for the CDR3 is TGTGCCAGCAGCTTAAGAGGAGGACACACTGAAGCTTTCTTT. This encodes CASSLRGGHTEAFF.

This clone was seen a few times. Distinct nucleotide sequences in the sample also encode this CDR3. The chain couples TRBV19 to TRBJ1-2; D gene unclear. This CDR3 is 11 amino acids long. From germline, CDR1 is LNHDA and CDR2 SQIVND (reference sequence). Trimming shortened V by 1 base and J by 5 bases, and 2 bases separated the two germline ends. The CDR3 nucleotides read TGTGCCAGTAGTATAGGATATGGCTACACCTTC. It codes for CASSIGYGYTF.

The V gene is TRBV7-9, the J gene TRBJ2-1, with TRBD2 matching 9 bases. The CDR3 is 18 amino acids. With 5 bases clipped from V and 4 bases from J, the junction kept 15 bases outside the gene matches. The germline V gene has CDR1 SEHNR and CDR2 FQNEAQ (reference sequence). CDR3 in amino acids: CASSETWGGLASYNEQFF. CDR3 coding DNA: TGTGCCAGCAGCGAAACTTGGGGGGGACTAGCATCTTACAATGAGCAGTTCTTC.

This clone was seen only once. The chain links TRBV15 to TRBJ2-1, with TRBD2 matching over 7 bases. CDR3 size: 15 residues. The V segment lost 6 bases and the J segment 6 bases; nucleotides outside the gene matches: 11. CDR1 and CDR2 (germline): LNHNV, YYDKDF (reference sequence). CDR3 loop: CATSSRLAALNEQFF. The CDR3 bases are TGTGCCACCAGTTCTCGCCTAGCGGCACTCAATGAGCAGTTCTTC.

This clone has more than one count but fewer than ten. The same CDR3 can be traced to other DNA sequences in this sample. For the CDR3, the DNA is TGTGCCAGCAGCTTAGCGGCAAGTGAAGCTTTCTTT. Translation gives CASSLAASEAFF. This chain links TRBV7-9 with TRBJ1-1; D is ambiguous. From germline, CDR1 is SEHNR and CDR2 FQNEAQ (reference sequence). V shed 0 bases and J shed 7 bases, with 6 bases lying between them. The CDR3 is 12 amino acids.

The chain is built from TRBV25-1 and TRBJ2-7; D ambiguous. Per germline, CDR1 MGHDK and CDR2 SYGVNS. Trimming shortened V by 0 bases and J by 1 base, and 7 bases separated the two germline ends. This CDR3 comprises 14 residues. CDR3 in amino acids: CASSEYVGSYEQYF. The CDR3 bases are TGTGCCAGCAGTGAATACGTTGGGTCCTACGAGCAGTACTTC.

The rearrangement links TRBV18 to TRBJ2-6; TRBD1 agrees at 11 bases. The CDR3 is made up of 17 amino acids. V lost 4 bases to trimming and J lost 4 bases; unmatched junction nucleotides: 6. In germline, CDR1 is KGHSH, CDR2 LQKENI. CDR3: CASSLGQGAAGANVLTF. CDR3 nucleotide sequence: TGTGCCAGCTCACTAGGACAGGGGGCTGCGGGGGCCAACGTCCTGACTTTC.

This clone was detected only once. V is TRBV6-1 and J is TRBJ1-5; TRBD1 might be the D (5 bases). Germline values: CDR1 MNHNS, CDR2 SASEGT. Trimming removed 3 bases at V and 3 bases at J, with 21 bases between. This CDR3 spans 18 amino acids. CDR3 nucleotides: TGTGCCAGCAGTGAGAAATCTGGCGGGGCAGGGTACAATCAGCCCCAGCATTTT. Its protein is CASSEKSGGAGYNQPQHF.

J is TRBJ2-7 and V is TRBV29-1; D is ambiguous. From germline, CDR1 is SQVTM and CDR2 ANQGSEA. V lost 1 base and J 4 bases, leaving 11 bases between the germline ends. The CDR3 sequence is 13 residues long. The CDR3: CSVEGGSYYEQYF. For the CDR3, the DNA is TGCAGCGTTGAAGGGGGTTCGTATTACGAGCAGTACTTC.

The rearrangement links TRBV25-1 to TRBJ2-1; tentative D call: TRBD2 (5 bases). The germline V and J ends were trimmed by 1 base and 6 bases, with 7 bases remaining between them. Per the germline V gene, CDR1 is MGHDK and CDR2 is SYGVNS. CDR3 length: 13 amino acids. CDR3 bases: TGTGCCAGCAGTGAATTCGAGGGCAATGAGCAGTTCTTC. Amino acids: CASSEFEGNEQFF.